These 20 T cell receptor beta chains were sequenced from one sample in a study of blood T cell repertoires in COVID-19. The repertoire was sequenced with immunoSEQ multiplex PCR; TCRdb's copy has only in-frame clones and lacks some. The sample carries about 210,000 clones, 80% to 90% recorded once. Sequences were obtained from peripheral blood. The source is a man between 35 and 55 years old with acute or convalescent COVID-19.

The chain links TRBV3-1 (or the pseudogene TRBV3-2) to TRBJ1-1; 9 nucleotides agree with TRBD1. The trim removed 1 base at V and 5 bases at J, leaving 5 bases unmatched. The V gene's germline CDR1 is LGHDT and CDR2 YNNKEL (reference sequence). The CDR3 length is 15 residues. The DNA of the CDR3 is TGTGCCAGCAGCCAAGCCGGGACAGGGTCAACTGAAGCTTTCTTT. Its protein product is CASSQAGTGSTEAFF.

The chain uses TRBV6-5 and TRBJ1-6, with TRBD1 as a possible D gene (6 bases). V lost 2 bases and J lost 7, with 12 bases in between. The CDR3 totals 15 residues. Germline V CDR1 and CDR2: MNHEY, SVGAGI. The CDR3 sequence is CASSYAYRDNSPLHF. CDR3 DNA sequence: TGTGCCAGCAGTTACGCCTACAGGGACAATTCACCCCTCCACTTT.

This chain links TRBV6-6 with TRBJ2-1; 12 bases fit TRBD2. The CDR3 extends over 15 amino acids. The germline V gene has CDR1 MNHNY and CDR2 SVGAGI (reference sequence). The trim removed 6 bases at V and 6 bases at J, leaving 6 bases unmatched. The DNA of the CDR3 is TGTGCCAGCAGAGGTCTACTAGCGGGAGGCAATGAGCAGTTCTTC. It codes for CASRGLLAGGNEQFF.

The table lists this clone with a count of one. Other nucleotide sequences in the sample specify the same CDR3. CDR3 protein: CASSYGQFNQPQHF. CDR3 DNA: TGTGCCAGCAGTTACGGCCAGTTCAATCAGCCCCAGCATTTT. The genes are TRBV6-5 and TRBJ1-5; no definite D call. V was trimmed by 2 bases and J by 3 bases, leaving 8 bases between them. In germline, CDR1 is MNHEY, CDR2 SVGAGI. This CDR3 contains 14 residues.

The chain carries TRBV19 and TRBJ1-2, with TRBD1 matching over 10 bases. Germline trimming cut 3 bases from V and 6 bases from J; bases unmatched to any gene: 7. From germline, CDR1 is LNHDA and CDR2 SQIVND (reference sequence). The CDR3 loop spans 15 amino acids. CDR3 nucleotide sequence: TGTGCCAGTAGTATCGGGGGGACAGGGGTAGATGGCTACACCTTC. Translation: CASSIGGTGVDGYTF.

The rearrangement joins TRBV5-1 to TRBJ1-4, with D tentatively TRBD1 (6 bases). This CDR3 is 14 amino acids long. The V end lost 0 bases, the J end lost 8 bases, and 11 bases lay between the germline ends. CDR1 and CDR2 from the germline V gene are SGHRS and YFSETQ. For the CDR3, the DNA is TGCGCCAGCAGCTTGGGGCGGACAGTCGAAAAACTGTTTTTT. Translated: CASSLGRTVEKLFF.

The chain is built from TRBV5-4 and TRBJ2-7, with 13 bases identical to TRBD2. J was trimmed by 7 bases and V by 0 bases; bases with no gene match: 10. This CDR3 has 17 amino acids. From germline, CDR1 is SGHNT and CDR2 YYREEE (reference sequence). The CDR3 is CASSLGTSGRLGREQYF. CDR3 nucleotides: TGTGCCAGCAGCTTGGGGACTAGCGGGAGATTGGGGAGGGAGCAGTACTTC.

A single count supports this clone. V gene TRBV6-5 combines with J gene TRBJ1-2, with TRBD1 as a possible D gene (6 bases). Per the germline V gene, CDR1 is MNHEY and CDR2 is SVGAGI. V lost 11 bases to trimming and J lost 4 bases, with 14 bases between them. The CDR3 contains 12 residues. In DNA form, the CDR3 reads TGTGCCGGCACGACAGGCTCCTATGGCTACACCTTC. Its protein is CAGTTGSYGYTF.

The rearrangement links TRBV1 to TRBJ2-7; the DNA was not compared with TRBD2, the D call given in the table. TRBV1 is noted as a pseudogene. The CDR3 consists of 16 residues. The CDR3 nucleotides are TGCACCAGCAGCCAAGATCGGGGGGCGGGAAGGGACGAGCAGTACTTC. Translating it yields CTSSQDRGAGRDEQYF.

CDR3 DNA: TGTGCCAGCACTCCCCTAAGGGACAACGAAAAACTGTTTTTT. It yields the protein CASTPLRDNEKLFF. V and J are TRBV5-8 and TRBJ1-4; a weak D match, TRBD1 (6 bases). The germline V gene encodes CDR1 SGHTS and CDR2 YDEGEE. The V end was cut by 6 bases, the J end by 8 bases, with 17 bases between. CDR3 length equals 14 residues.

This clone appeared a single time. This sequence joins TRBV6-5 and TRBJ2-7; D possibly corresponds to TRBD1 (5 bases). From germline, CDR1 is MNHEY and CDR2 SVGAGI. CDR3 length: 14 amino acids. Trimming took 2 bases from V and 6 from J, leaving 14 bases between them. CDR3 residues: CASSYVGREGEQYF. The CDR3 DNA reads as TGTGCCAGCAGTTACGTGGGCAGGGAAGGCGAGCAGTACTTC.

This rearrangement joins TRBV10-3 to TRBJ2-1; 9 nucleotides line up with TRBD2. The germline CDR1 and CDR2 sequences are ENHRY and SYGVKD. The J segment lost 6 bases and the V segment lost 7 bases, leaving 7 bases of the junction unmatched. There are 14 residues in the CDR3. In DNA, the CDR3 is TGTGCCATCATGGCGTCTAGCGGGACCAATGAGCAGTTCTTC. Protein: CAIMASSGTNEQFF.

This chain uses TRBV19 with TRBJ2-7; D possibly corresponds to TRBD1 (8 bases). Trimming stripped 1 base from V and 1 base from J, with 17 bases between. Per the germline V gene, CDR1 is LNHDA and CDR2 is SQIVND (reference sequence). The CDR3 length is 17 residues. The CDR3 nucleotides are TGTGCCAGTAGTATAGCGGACTACAGGGGGGGATCCTACGAGCAGTACTTC. This translates into CASSIADYRGGSYEQYF. The variable domain in full, with the rest retrieved from reference TRBV19 and TRBJ2-7, is DGGITQSPKYLFRKEGQNVTLSCEQNLNHDAMYWYRQDPGQGLRLIYYSQIVNDFQKGDIAEGYSVSREKKESFPLTVTSAQKNPTAFYLCASSIADYRGGSYEQYFGPGTRLTVT.

This clone was picked up a small number of times. The genes are TRBV28 and TRBJ2-1, with D unclear. The CDR3 has 12 amino acids. Germline lookup yields CDR1 MDHEN and CDR2 SYDVKM. With 5 bases removed from V and 9 bases from J, the gap between germline ends came to 11 bases. The CDR3 protein is CASSPLVSEQFF. CDR3 sequence (DNA): TGTGCCAGCAGTCCTCTGGTGAGTGAGCAGTTCTTC.

This clone has a single count. The chain has TRBV18 and TRBJ2-3, with a tentative D call TRBD2 (6 bases). CDR1 and CDR2 (germline): KGHSH, LQKENI. This CDR3 contains 14 residues. Trimming left V 5 bases short and J 2 bases short, with 11 bases between. This CDR3 is CASSKGLLTDTQYF. CDR3 bases: TGTGCCAGCTCAAAGGGACTCCTCACAGATACGCAGTATTTT.

J is TRBJ2-5 and V is TRBV7-9; 9 positions agree with TRBD1. Germline CDR1 SEHNR, CDR2 FQNEAQ (reference sequence). J lost 5 bases, V lost 3 bases, and 4 bases had no gene match. This CDR3 contains 14 residues. The CDR3 here is CASSFTGGRETQYF. CDR3 in DNA: TGTGCCAGCAGCTTCACAGGGGGCAGGGAGACCCAGTACTTC.

This clone came up once. The rearrangement links TRBV4-2 to TRBJ2-1; tentative D call: TRBD2 (6 bases). The CDR3 is 16 amino acids. CDR1 and CDR2 from the germline V gene are LGHNA and YNFKEQ. Trimming removed 1 base at V and 5 bases at J, with 15 bases between. This CDR3 reads CASSQVTGSKDNEQFF. The CDR3 DNA sequence: TGTGCCAGCAGCCAAGTAACCGGGAGTAAGGACAATGAGCAGTTCTTC.

J is TRBJ2-1 and V is TRBV6-4, with 11 bases fitting TRBD2. CDR1 is MRHNA and CDR2 is SNTAGT in the germline V gene. V gave up 1 base and J gave up 7 bases; unmatched junction bases: 6. The length of the CDR3 is 16 residues. DNA for the CDR3: TGTGCCAGCAGTGACTGCAAGACTAGCGGGAAGAATGAGCAGTTCTTC. It is translated as CASSDCKTSGKNEQFF.

The chain employs TRBV10-1 and TRBJ1-1; TRBD1 agrees at 7 bases. CDR1 is WNHNN, CDR2 SYGVQD, per germline (reference sequence). V trimming: 4 bases; J trimming: 3 bases; junction bases outside the gene matches: 8. The CDR3 has 15 residues. CDR3 nucleotides: TGCGCCAGCAGTGCCTACTCCAGGGGGGACACTGAAGCTTTCTTT. This gives the protein CASSAYSRGDTEAFF.

The chain is built from TRBV5-1 and TRBJ2-7; tentative D call: TRBD2 (5 bases). There are 14 residues in the CDR3. From germline, CDR1 is SGHRS and CDR2 YFSETQ. V lost 0 bases, J lost 0 bases, and 7 bases lay in between. The CDR3 sequence: CASSLVLVSYEQYF. The CDR3 DNA reads as TGCGCCAGCAGCTTGGTACTAGTCTCCTACGAGCAGTACTTC.